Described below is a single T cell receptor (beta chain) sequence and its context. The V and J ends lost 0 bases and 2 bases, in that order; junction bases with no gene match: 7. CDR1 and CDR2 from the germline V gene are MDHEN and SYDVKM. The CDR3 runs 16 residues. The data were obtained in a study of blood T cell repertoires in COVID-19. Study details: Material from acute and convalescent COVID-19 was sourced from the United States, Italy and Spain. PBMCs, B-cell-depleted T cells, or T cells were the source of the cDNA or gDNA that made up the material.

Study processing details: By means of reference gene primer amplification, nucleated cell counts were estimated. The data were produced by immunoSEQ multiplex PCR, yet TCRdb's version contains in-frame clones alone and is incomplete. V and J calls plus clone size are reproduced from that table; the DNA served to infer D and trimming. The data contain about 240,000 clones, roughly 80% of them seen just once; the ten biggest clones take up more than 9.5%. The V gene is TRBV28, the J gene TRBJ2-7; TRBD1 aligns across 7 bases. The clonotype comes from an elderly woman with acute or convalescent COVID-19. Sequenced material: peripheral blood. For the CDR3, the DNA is TGTGCCAGCAGTTTATGGGGCAGGGGGACCCCCTACGAGCAGTACTTC. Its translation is CASSLWGRGTPYEQYF.